This TCR beta chain was sequenced for a study of patients and donors after allogeneic stem cell transplantation. The CDR3 covers 15 residues. V lost 4 bases and J lost 5, with 21 bases in between. Germline assignment: CDR1 DFQATT and CDR2 SNEGSKA (reference sequence). This clonotype was counted between two and nine times. TCRdb independently ran MiXCR on the RT-PCR reads; one entry per CDR3 protein. The sample includes about a million distinct CDR3 sequences, 18% of them seen just once. The receptor was isolated from a human donor who was either an allogeneic HSCT recipient or a stem cell or donor lymphocyte infusion donor (not recorded which). It is not recorded whose cells these are; they may come from a transplant donor. Sequences were obtained from blood, either unsorted or a sorted T cell fraction (not recorded which). This chain links TRBV20-1 with TRBJ2-7; the D is unclear. CDR3 loop: CSATYTGPLADEQYF. In nucleotides, the CDR3 is TGCAGTGCTACCTATACCGGGCCCCTCGCCGACGAGCAGTACTTC.